This T cell receptor beta chain was sequenced for a study of CD8+CD57+ T cells in acquired aplastic anemia (dated by TCRdb to the late 2010s). About the investigation overall: A mean of approximately 3 ug of DNA, ranging from roughly 0.18 to 30 ug, was extracted from sorted CD4+ and CD8+ cells. CD8+CD57+ expansion was defined as frequency above the mean frequency observed in healthy subjects.

Expansion of CD8+CD57+ cells had been shown by flow cytometry in the patients chosen for sequencing. Every patient had a diagnosis of severe acquired aplastic anemia based on International Study of Aplastic Anemia and Agranulocytosis and Camitta criteria. At the time blood was sampled, none of the patients had received any therapy. In this study, sorted CD4+ and CD8+ T cells from the blood of healthy subjects and of severe aplastic anemia patients had their TCR repertoires deep-sequenced. Patients were enrolled under clinicaltrials.gov protocols 00001620, 01623167, 00001397, 00071045, 00081523 and 00961064 in the USA. Ficoll-Paque density gradient centrifugation was used to isolate peripheral blood mononuclear cells. Before DNA was extracted, CD4+ and CD8+ T cells were sorted using either FACS or magnetic beads. The junction shows trimming of 5 bases on V and 4 bases on J, and the gene matches do not reach 10 bases of it. Measured from the cysteine to the phenylalanine, the CDR3 is 14 residues long. Only CDR3 DNA remains: 42 bases, in frame from the first base. Via the germline V gene, CDR1 is SQVTM and CDR2 ANQGSEA.

Findings and caveats that apply to the study as a whole: Although twenty-nine CD8+ CDR3 sequences were shared by patients and controls, these sequences appeared highly expressed in patients and within the immunodominant clones of patients. Patients and healthy controls showed no significant difference in CD8+ Simpson's diversity (P=0.060).

Worth noting for this clonotype: Its antigen remains undetermined. No base quality information exists; no much larger clone differs at one position.

Profiling of TCR beta VDJ combinations and CDR3 sequences used genomic DNA as the template. An Illumina HiSeq 2000 was the platform used for TCR repertoire sequencing. As for how the authors treated the data: Repertoire assessment relied on Simpson's diversity index, CDR3 size and DJ length profiles, and TRBV/TRBJ rearrangement plots. The most abundant DNA sequence in the deep sequencing data was defined as the immunodominant clone. CDR3 amino acid sequences were checked for sharing across subjects and were also compared against the VDJdb database and published repertoires. The raw public reads went through TCRdb reprocessing: fastp at Q25, MiXCR clone calling, in-frame beta chains kept. A single entry per CDR3 protein holds the most common genes and DNA from its merged rows. The V and J calls were determined by TCRdb, not by the authors. For this sample the table gives around 430,000 distinct CDR3 sequences, of which about a third were detected only once. The ten biggest clones cover 0.82% of the sample.

Sequences were obtained from sorted CD4+, CD8+, or CD8+CD57+ T cells (not recorded which) from PBMCs. This chain is built from TRBV29-1 and TRBJ2-5; 7 bases in the junction line up with TRBD1. This TCR was recovered from a human donor with aplastic anemia. The CDR3 region: CSVIHRDSLETQYF. Read as DNA, the sequence is TGCAGCGTTATCCATCGGGACAGCTTAGAGACCCAGTACTTC.